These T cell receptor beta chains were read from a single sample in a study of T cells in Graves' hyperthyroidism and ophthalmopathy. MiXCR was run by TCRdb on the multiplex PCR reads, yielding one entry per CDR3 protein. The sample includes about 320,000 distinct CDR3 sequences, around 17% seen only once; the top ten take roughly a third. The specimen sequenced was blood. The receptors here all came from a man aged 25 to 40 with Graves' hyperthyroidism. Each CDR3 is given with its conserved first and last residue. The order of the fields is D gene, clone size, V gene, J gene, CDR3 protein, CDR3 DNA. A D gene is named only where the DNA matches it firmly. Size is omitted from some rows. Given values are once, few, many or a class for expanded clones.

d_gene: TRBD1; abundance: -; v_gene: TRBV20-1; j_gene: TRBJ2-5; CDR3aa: CSAIRTGWVGETQYF; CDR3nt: TGCAGTGCTATCAGGACAGGGTGGGTCGGCGAGACCCAGTACTTC
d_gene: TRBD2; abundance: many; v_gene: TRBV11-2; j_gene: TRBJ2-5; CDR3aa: CASASSGSFLLETQYF; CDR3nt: TGTGCCAGCGCCTCTAGCGGGAGTTTTCTTCTGGAGACCCAGTACTTC
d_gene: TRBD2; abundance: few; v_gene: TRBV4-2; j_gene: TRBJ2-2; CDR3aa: CASSLTSGRDMTGELFF; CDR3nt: TGTGCCAGCAGCCTGACTAGCGGGAGGGATATGACCGGGGAGCTGTTTTTT
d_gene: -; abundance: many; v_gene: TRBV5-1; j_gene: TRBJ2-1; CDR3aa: CASSLAQGIYNEQFF; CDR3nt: TGCGCCAGCAGCTTGGCGCAGGGGATCTACAATGAGCAGTTCTTC
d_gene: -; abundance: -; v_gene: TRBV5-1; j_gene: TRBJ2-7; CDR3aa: CASSLEGGAYEQYF; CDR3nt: TGCGCCAGCAGCTTGGAGGGCGGAGCTTACGAGCAGTACTTC
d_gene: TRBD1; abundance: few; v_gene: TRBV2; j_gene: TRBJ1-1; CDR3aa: CGSRGQLNTEAFF; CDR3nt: TGTGGCAGCAGGGGACAGTTAAACACTGAAGCTTTCTTT
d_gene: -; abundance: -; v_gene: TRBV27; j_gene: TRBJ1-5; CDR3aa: CASSLSFGGGQPQHF; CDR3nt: TGTGCCAGCAGTTTATCGTTCGGGGGCGGTCAGCCCCAGCATTTT
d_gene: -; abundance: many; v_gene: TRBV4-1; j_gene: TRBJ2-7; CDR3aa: CASSRPGGLVEQYF; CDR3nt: TGCGCCAGCAGCCGTCCGGGCGGGTTGGTCGAGCAGTACTTC
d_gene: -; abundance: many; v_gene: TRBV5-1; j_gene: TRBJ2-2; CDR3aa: CASSRTVNTGELFF; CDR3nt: TGCGCCAGCAGTCGGACCGTGAACACCGGGGAGCTGTTTTTT
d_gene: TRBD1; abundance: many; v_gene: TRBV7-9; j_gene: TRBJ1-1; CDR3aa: CASSNTGQGYGTEAFF; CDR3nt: TGTGCCAGCAGCAATACGGGACAGGGATATGGCACTGAAGCTTTCTTT
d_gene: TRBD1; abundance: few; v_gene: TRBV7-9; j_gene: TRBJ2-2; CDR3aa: CASRPGQGGTGELFF; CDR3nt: TGTGCCAGCAGACCCGGACAGGGGGGGACCGGGGAGCTGTTTTTT
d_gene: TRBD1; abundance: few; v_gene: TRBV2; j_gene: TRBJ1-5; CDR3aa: CASSDWGTDIDQPQHF; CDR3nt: TGTGCCAGCAGTGATTGGGGGACAGACATAGATCAGCCCCAGCATTTT
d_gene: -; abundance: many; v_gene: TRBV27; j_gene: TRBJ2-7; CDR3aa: CASRERTGAYTYEQYF; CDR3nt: TGTGCCAGTCGGGAAAGAACGGGGGCCTACACTTACGAGCAGTACTTC
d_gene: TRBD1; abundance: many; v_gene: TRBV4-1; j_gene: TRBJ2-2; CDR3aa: CASSLAGTGVVTGELFF; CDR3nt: TGCGCCAGCAGCCTGGCCGGGACAGGGGTCGTTACCGGGGAGCTGTTTTTT
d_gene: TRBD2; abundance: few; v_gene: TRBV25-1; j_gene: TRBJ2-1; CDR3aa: CASASSGPDEQFF; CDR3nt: TGTGCCAGCGCATCTAGCGGTCCCGATGAGCAGTTCTTC
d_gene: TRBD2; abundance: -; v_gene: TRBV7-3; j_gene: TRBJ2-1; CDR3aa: CASSLLTSGPRGEQFF; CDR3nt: TGTGCCAGCAGCTTGCTAACTAGCGGGCCGAGGGGTGAGCAGTTCTTC
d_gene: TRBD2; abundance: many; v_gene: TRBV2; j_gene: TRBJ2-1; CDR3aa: CASSRLAGGSDEQFF; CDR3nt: TGTGCCAGCAGTCGACTAGCGGGAGGTAGCGATGAGCAGTTCTTC
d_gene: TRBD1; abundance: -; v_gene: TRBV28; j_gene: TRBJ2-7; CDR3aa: CASSLTRTGVHEQYF; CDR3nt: TGTGCCAGCAGTTTAACCCGGACAGGGGTACACGAGCAGTACTTC
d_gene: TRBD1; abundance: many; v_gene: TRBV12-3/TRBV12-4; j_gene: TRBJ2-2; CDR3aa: CASRSNRGAPNTGELFF; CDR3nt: TGTGCCAGCAGGTCCAACAGGGGCGCACCCAACACCGGGGAGCTGTTTTTT
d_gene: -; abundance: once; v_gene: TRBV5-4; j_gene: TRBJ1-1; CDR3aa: CASSLLQVNTEAFF; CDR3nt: TGTGCCAGCAGCTTGCTACAGGTGAACACTGAAGCTTTCTTT
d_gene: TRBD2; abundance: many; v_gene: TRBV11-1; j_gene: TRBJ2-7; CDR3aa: CASSLFLREGLNEQYF; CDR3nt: TGTGCCAGCAGCTTATTTTTGCGGGAGGGCCTAAACGAGCAGTACTTC
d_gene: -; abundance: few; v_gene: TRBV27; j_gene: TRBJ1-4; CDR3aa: CASSVNGGTNEKLFF; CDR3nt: TGTGCCAGTTCAGTGAACGGGGGAACTAATGAAAAACTGTTTTTT
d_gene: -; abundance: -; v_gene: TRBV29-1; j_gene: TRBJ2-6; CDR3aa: CSVESHSGANVLTF; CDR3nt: TGCAGCGTTGAAAGTCACTCTGGGGCCAACGTCCTGACTTTC
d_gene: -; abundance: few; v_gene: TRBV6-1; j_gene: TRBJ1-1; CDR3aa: CASSRSVLINTEAFF; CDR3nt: TGTGCCAGCAGTCGCTCGGTGTTAATTAACACTGAAGCTTTCTTT
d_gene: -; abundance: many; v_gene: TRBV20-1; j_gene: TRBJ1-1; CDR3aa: CSASEFSTEAFF; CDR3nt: TGCAGTGCTAGTGAGTTCTCCACTGAAGCTTTCTTT
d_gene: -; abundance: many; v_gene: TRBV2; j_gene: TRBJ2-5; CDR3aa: CASQTQGTQYF; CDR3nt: TGTGCCAGTCAGACCCAGGGGACCCAGTACTTC
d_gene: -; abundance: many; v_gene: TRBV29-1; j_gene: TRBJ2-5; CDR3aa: CSVWENQETQYF; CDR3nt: TGCAGCGTTTGGGAAAACCAAGAGACCCAGTACTTC
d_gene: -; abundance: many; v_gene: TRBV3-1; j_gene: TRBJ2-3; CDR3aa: CASSQDAGGVQAQYF; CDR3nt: TGTGCCAGCAGCCAAGACGCGGGCGGCGTTCAGGCGCAGTATTTT
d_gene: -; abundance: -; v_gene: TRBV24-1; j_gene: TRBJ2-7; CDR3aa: CATSDMTDTGYSYEQYF; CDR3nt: TGTGCCACCAGTGACATGACAGACACAGGCTACTCCTACGAGCAGTACTTC
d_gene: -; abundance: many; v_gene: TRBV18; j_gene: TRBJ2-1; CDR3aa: CASSPRPNEQFF; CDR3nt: TGTGCCAGCTCACCACGTCCGAATGAGCAGTTCTTC
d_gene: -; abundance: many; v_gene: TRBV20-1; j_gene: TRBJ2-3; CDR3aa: CSATSVGTDTQYF; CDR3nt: TGCAGTGCTACCAGCGTCGGCACAGATACGCAGTATTTT
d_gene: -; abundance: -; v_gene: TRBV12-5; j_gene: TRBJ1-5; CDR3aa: CASGFDRQPQHF; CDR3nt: TGTGCTAGTGGCTTCGACCGTCAGCCCCAGCATTTT
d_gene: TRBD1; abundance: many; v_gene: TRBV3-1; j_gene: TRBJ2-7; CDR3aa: CASSQGETGSYEQYF; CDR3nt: TGTGCCAGCAGCCAAGGGGAGACAGGGTCCTACGAGCAGTACTTC
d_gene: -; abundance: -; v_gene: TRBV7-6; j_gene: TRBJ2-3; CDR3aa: CASSLFATGSTDTQYF; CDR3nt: TGTGCCAGCAGCTTATTTGCGACAGGCAGCACAGATACGCAGTATTTT
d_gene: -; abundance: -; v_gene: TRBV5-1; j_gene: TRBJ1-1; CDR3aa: CASSLRWEVTEAFF; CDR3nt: TGCGCCAGCAGCTTGAGGTGGGAAGTCACTGAAGCTTTCTTT
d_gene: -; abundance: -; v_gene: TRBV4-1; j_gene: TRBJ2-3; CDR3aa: CASSHGSNTQYF; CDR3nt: TGCGCCAGCAGCCATGGGTCCAATACGCAGTATTTT
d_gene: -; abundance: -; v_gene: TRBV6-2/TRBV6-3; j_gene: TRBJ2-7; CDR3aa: CASSFKGQLAEQYF; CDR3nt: TGTGCCAGCAGTTTTAAGGGGCAACTCGCCGAGCAGTACTTC
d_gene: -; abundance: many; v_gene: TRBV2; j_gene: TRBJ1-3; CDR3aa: CASSPGRLSGNTIYF; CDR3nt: TGTGCCAGCAGCCCCGGCAGGCTATCTGGAAACACCATATATTTT
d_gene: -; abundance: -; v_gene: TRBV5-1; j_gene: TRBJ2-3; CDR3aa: CASSFMQGRTDTQYF; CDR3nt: TGCGCCAGCAGCTTCATGCAGGGTAGGACAGATACGCAGTATTTT
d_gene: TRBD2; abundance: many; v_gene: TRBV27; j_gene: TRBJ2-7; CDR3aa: CASSLLVSGGTFYEQYF; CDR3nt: TGTGCCAGCAGTCTCCTCGTTAGCGGGGGAACTTTCTACGAGCAGTACTTC
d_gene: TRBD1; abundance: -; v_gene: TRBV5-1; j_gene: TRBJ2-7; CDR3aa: CASSWTGGAEQYF; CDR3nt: TGCGCCAGCAGCTGGACAGGGGGCGCCGAGCAGTACTTC
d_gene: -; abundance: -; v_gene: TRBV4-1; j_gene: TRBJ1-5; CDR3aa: CASSPPEGQPQHF; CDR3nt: TGCGCCAGCAGCCCCCCGGAAGGTCAGCCCCAGCATTTT
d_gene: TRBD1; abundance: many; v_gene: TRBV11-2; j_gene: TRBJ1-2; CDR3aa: CASSLGGQTGYGYTF; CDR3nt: TGTGCCAGCAGCTTAGGGGGACAGACTGGCTATGGCTACACCTTC
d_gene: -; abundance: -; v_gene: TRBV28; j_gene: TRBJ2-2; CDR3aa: CATLPGSNTGELFF; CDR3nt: TGTGCCACCCTTCCGGGCTCAAACACCGGGGAGCTGTTTTTT